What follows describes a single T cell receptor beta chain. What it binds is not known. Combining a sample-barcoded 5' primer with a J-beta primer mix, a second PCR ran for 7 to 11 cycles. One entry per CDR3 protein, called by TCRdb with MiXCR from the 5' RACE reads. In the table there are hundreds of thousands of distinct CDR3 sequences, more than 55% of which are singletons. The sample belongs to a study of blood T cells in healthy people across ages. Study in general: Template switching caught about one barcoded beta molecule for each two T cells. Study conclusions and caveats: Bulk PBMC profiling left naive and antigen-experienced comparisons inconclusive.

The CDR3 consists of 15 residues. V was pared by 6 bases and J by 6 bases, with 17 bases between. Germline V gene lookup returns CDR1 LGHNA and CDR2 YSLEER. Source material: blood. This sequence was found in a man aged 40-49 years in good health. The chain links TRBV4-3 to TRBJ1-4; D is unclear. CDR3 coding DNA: TGCGCCAGCAGACGCAATAGACTTGGATATGAAAAACTGTTTTTT. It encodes CASRRNRLGYEKLFF.